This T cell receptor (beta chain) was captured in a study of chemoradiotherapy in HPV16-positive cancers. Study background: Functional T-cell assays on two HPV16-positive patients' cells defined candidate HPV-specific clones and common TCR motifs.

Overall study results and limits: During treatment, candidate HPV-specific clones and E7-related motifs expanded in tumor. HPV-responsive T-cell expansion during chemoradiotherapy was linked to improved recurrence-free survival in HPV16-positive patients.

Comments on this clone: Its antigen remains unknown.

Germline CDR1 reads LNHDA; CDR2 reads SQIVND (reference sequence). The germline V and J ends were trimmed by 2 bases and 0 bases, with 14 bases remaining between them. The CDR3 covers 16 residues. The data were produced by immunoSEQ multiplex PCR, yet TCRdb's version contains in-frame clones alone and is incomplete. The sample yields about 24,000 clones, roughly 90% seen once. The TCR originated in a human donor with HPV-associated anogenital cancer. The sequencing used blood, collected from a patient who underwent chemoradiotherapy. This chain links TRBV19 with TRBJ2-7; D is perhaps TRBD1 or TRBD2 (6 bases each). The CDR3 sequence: CASSIMDGGGSYEQYF. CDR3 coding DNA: TGTGCCAGTAGTATAATGGATGGAGGGGGCTCCTACGAGCAGTACTTC.